These 15 T cell receptor beta chains were all obtained from the same sample, sequenced in a study of molecular identifiers for immune sequencing clone quantification. TCRdb re-called the PCR reads through MiXCR, storing one row per CDR3 protein. The data contain 460,000 or so distinct CDR3 sequences, about 25% of them singletons. The specimen sequenced was naive CD8+ T cells from blood, with Jurkat cell RNA spiked in. Subset here: FACS-sorted CD8+CD4-CCR7+CD45RA+ naive T cells. The receptor source for this set is a human donor in good health. Some libraries in this study had Jurkat cell RNA spiked in.

The chain links TRBV21-1 to TRBJ2-5; the table's D gene call, TRBD1, was not cross checked with the DNA. TRBV21-1 is an annotated pseudogene. CDR3 length: 15 residues. The CDR3 region is CASSKDRGGEETQYF. The CDR3 nucleotides read TGTGCCAGCAGCAAAGACAGGGGCGGAGAAGAGACCCAGTACTTC.

The chain links TRBV27 to TRBJ1-5; no firm D call. Trimming shortened V by 4 bases and J by 4 bases, and 11 bases separated the two germline ends. CDR1 and CDR2 from the germline V gene are MNHEY and SMNVEV (reference sequence). The CDR3 spans 14 residues. CDR3 in DNA: TGTGCCAGCAGTTCTCTGGCGGTTAATCAGCCCCAGCATTTT. As protein: CASSSLAVNQPQHF.

This clonotype was seen only a few times. The gene calls are TRBV19 and TRBJ1-5, with D unresolved. The CDR3 length is 13 residues. CDR1 and CDR2 from the germline V gene are LNHDA and SQIVND (reference sequence). Between the trimmed V and J ends, which lost 5 bases and 7 bases, there was a span of 12 bases. CDR3 nucleotide sequence: TGTGCCAGTAGTCTTGGATTATACCAGCCCCAGCATTTT. Residues: CASSLGLYQPQHF.

J is TRBJ2-7 and V is TRBV18, with TRBD1 identical over 8 bases. This CDR3 is 16 amino acids long. Germline CDR1 and CDR2: KGHSH and LQKENI. After removal of 4 bases from V and 3 bases from J, the junction contained 11 bases not matched to a gene. The CDR3 nucleotides read TGTGCCAGCTCACGCGGGCAGGACAGGGAATACTACGAGCAGTACTTC. Encoded protein: CASSRGQDREYYEQYF.

Ten or more counts support this clonotype. The V call is TRBV7-9, the J call TRBJ1-1; D is undetermined. The V end was cut by 8 bases, the J end by 6 bases, with 10 bases between. The germline gives CDR1 SEHNR, CDR2 FQNEAQ (reference sequence). The CDR3 loop spans 11 amino acids. CDR3 amino acids: CASGGGAEAFF. DNA of the CDR3: TGTGCCAGCGGCGGAGGTGCTGAAGCTTTCTTT.

Note on this clonotype: This could be a read error, since a much larger clone is one nucleotide away. CDR3 protein: CASSHGTGGTTDTQYF. The DNA of the CDR3 is TGTGCCAGCAGCCACGGGACAGGGGGCACCACAGATACGCAGTATTTT. The gene calls are TRBV13 and TRBJ2-3; TRBD1 agrees at 12 bases. The germline V gene encodes CDR1 PRHDT and CDR2 FYEKMQ (reference sequence). There are 16 residues in the CDR3. J lost 2 bases, V lost 5 bases, and 5 bases had no gene match.

The chain is built from TRBV6-5 and TRBJ1-1; D is unresolved. Per the germline V gene, CDR1 is MNHEY and CDR2 is SVGAGI. Trimming left V 5 bases short and J 4 bases short, with 11 bases between. The length of the CDR3 is 13 residues. CDR3 protein: CASSVTHVTEAFF. The CDR3 DNA sequence: TGTGCCAGCAGTGTGACACATGTCACTGAAGCTTTCTTT.

This clonotype was observed many times. This rearrangement joins TRBV2 to TRBJ2-7; TRBD1 aligns across 8 bases. CDR3 size: 13 residues. CDR1 SNHLY and CDR2 FYNNEI come from the germline V gene. V shed 10 bases and J 4 bases; nucleotides not matched to a gene: 9. The CDR3 sequence: CAILQGARYEQYF. CDR3 coding DNA: TGTGCCATTCTCCAGGGGGCGAGGTACGAGCAGTACTTC.

With regard to this clonotype: A far larger clone is just one base off, so this is likely a read error. The J gene is TRBJ2-2, the V gene TRBV27; D is perhaps TRBD2 (6 bases). CDR1 and CDR2 from the germline V gene are MNHEY and SMNVEV (reference sequence). The CDR3 is 13 amino acids. V lost 6 bases to trimming and J lost 4 bases, with 9 bases between them. The CDR3 sequence is CASRPGGTGELFF. CDR3 in DNA: TGTGCCAGCAGGCCCGGGGGCACCGGGGAGCTGTTTTTT.

V and J are TRBV5-4 and TRBJ1-3; D gene uncertain. V dropped 4 bases and J dropped 2 bases, with 16 bases sitting between them. CDR1 and CDR2 (germline): SGHNT, YYREEE (reference sequence). The CDR3 runs to 16 residues. The CDR3 region has the DNA TGTGCCAGCAGCCGCGCCTTGGGATTTGCTGGAAACACCATATATTTT. The encoded protein is CASSRALGFAGNTIYF.

This clonotype was recorded a few times. The CDR3 is CASSPILDTNTGELFF. In nucleotides, the CDR3 is TGTGCCAGCAGCCCAATTCTCGACACCAACACCGGGGAGCTGTTTTTT. V gene TRBV3-1 combines with J gene TRBJ2-2; D is ambiguous. V was pared by 4 bases and J by 2 bases, with 14 bases between. The germline gives CDR1 LGHDT, CDR2 YNNKEL (reference sequence). The CDR3 is made up of 16 amino acids.

This clonotype was picked up a small number of times. The chain uses TRBV20-1 and TRBJ2-6; 9 bases match TRBD1. Trimming took 1 base from V and 0 from J; bases not matched to a gene: 10. The germline V gene has CDR1 DFQATT and CDR2 SNEGSKA (reference sequence). The CDR3 covers 19 residues. The CDR3 loop reads CSARGGQGEALSGANVLTF. In DNA form, the CDR3 reads TGCAGTGCTAGAGGGGGACAGGGTGAGGCCCTCTCTGGGGCCAACGTCCTGACTTTC.

V usage is TRBV5-5 and J usage is TRBJ1-2; 10 bases are a match to TRBD1. The CDR3 loop spans 14 amino acids. CDR1 is SGHKS, CDR2 YYEKEE, per germline (reference sequence). V lost 8 bases to trimming and J lost 3 bases; unmatched junction nucleotides: 7. The CDR3 nucleotides read TGTGCCAGTCGTCGAGGACAGGGGGACTATGGCTACACCTTC. It translates to CASRRGQGDYGYTF.

Worth noting for this clonotype: A much more abundant neighbour one base away suggests this may be a read error. The rearrangement joins TRBV2 to TRBJ2-3; 8 positions agree with TRBD1. Looked up from germline, CDR1 is SNHLY and CDR2 is FYNNEI. CDR3 size: 15 residues. The CDR3 spells CDSSPTGQGMGTQYF. The CDR3 DNA sequence: TGTGACAGCAGTCCCACTGGACAGGGAATGGGTACGCAGTATTTT.

A word on this clonotype: This may be a read error: a much more frequent sequence differs by one nucleotide. This chain uses TRBV5-6 with TRBJ2-7; maybe TRBD1 (6 bases). The CDR3 loop spans 15 amino acids. Germline CDR1 is SGHDT and CDR2 is YYEEEE. Here the CDR3 DNA reads TGTGCCTGCAGCTCGGCAGGGACATTCCTGGGCGAGCAGTACTTC. It specifies CACSSAGTFLGEQYF.